This is a list of T cell receptor beta chains from one sample in a study of cytomegalovirus exposure and HLA in healthy donors. Profiling relied on immunoSEQ multiplex PCR, and the TCRdb table lists in-frame clones only, not all of them. This sample has about 130,000 clones; roughly 90% occur once, and the top ten carry about 3%. Sequencing input: PBMCs. Receptors were obtained from a man aged 25 to 40 in good health and CMV-seronegative. Each CDR3 is given with its conserved first and last residue. The D gene is left open where the match is weak. The size entry is marked missing in some rows and otherwise reads once, few, many or a size class.

length | size | D | J | V | DNA | CDR3
21 | NA | NA | TRBJ2-3 | TRBV29-1 | TGCAGCGTTAGAATGAGCCCCGCAGCGTTAGATGAGGGAGGTTACACAGATACGCAGTATTTT | CSVRMSPAALDEGGYTDTQYF
14 | NA | NA | TRBJ2-7 | TRBV6-5 | TGTGCCAGCAGCCCTCGTGATAACTCCTACGAGCAGTACTTC | CASSPRDNSYEQYF
12 | NA | NA | TRBJ2-5 | TRBV18 | TGTGCCAGCTCACCCACTTTAGAGACCCAGTACTTC | CASSPTLETQYF
16 | once | TRBD2 | TRBJ2-1 | TRBV7-8 | TGTGCCAGCACCTCGGGGGGGGCTTTCTCCTACAATGAGCAGTTCTTC | CASTSGGAFSYNEQFF
18 | NA | NA | TRBJ1-1 | TRBV27 | TGTGCCAGCAGTTTAAGGCCCCCTGGGGCGACCTGGGACACTGAAGCTTTCTTT | CASSLRPPGATWDTEAFF
14 | NA | NA | TRBJ2-6 | TRBV11-1 | TGTGCCAGCAGCTTCTGGGCAGGGGCCAACGTCCTGACTTTC | CASSFWAGANVLTF
20 | once | TRBD1 | TRBJ1-2 | TRBV15 | TGTGCCACCAGCTCAATTTTTTTCCGGGACAGGGGGCTCAAAAACTATGGCTACACCTTC | CATSSIFFRDRGLKNYGYTF
12 | NA | TRBD1 | TRBJ1-1 | TRBV9 | TGTGCCAGCAGCGTAGTTTCAGGGGGAGCTTTCTTT | CASSVVSGGAFF
15 | NA | NA | TRBJ2-7 | TRBV19 | TGTGCCAGTAGTGGGACAAGCAAGAGTTTCTACGAGCAGTACTTC | CASSGTSKSFYEQYF
17 | NA | NA | TRBJ1-2 | TRBV5-4 | TGTGCCAGCAGCTTGGAAGGACAGATAATCTCTAACTATGGCTACACCTTC | CASSLEGQIISNYGYTF